This TCR beta chain was profiled in a study of T cells in Graves' hyperthyroidism and ophthalmopathy. TCR beta CDR3 region amplification was performed from RNA transcripts. The primer set for the first-round RT-PCR of the TCR CDR3 was HTBI. From the multiplex PCR reads, TCRdb called clonotypes with MiXCR, one entry per CDR3 protein. The data show a few hundred thousand distinct CDR3 sequences, around 46% seen once. Trimming pared 8 bases from V and 3 bases from J, leaving 16 bases between. The CDR3 is 14 amino acids. Per the germline V gene, CDR1 is MDHEN and CDR2 is SYDVKM. This clonotype occurred many times.

Sequences were obtained from peripheral blood or thyroid tissue (not recorded which). This sequence originates from an adult woman with Graves' disease, either hyperthyroidism or ophthalmopathy (not recorded which). The chain carries TRBV28 and TRBJ1-2; D is ambiguous. CDR3 amino acids: CASYISGVDYGYTF. CDR3 coding DNA: TGTGCCAGCTATATCAGCGGCGTGGACTATGGCTACACCTTC.